This TCR beta chain originates from a study of cytomegalovirus exposure and HLA in healthy donors. Overall study results and limits: Most sequenced TCRs were rare (though some public TCRs occurred in many donors).

On this clone: The antigen is unknown.

The primer mix had 60 Vbeta and 13 Jbeta primers. The data were produced by immunoSEQ multiplex PCR, yet TCRdb's version contains in-frame clones alone and is incomplete. The table has 200,000 to 250,000 clones, more than 60% seen once. Despite likely unrecorded immune exposures, the donors were nominally healthy at the time of sampling. The CDR3 is 16 residues long. With V trimmed by 2 bases and J by 3 bases, 10 bases remained unmatched. Germline loops: CDR1 SGHDN, CDR2 FVKESK. This receptor was taken from a woman aged 30 to 39 in good health and CMV-seronegative. The V and J genes are TRBV14 and TRBJ2-7; 7 bases match TRBD2. Sequencing input: PBMCs. The CDR3 DNA is TGTGCCAGCAGCCAAATAGCGGGTATAACGGTCTACGAGCAGTACTTC. Translating gives CASSQIAGITVYEQYF.